These 4 T cell receptor beta chains were all obtained from the same sample, sequenced in a study of PD-1 blockade in classical Hodgkin lymphoma. Relapses following autologous stem cell transplantation were seen in all patients, with brentuximab vedotin exposure varying. Sequencing used immunoSEQ multiplex PCR; TCRdb keeps in-frame clones, though not all of them. The sample lists some 84,000 clones, 80% to 95% occurring once. Sequenced material: peripheral blood mononuclear cells (PBMCs), taken before the second cycle of nivolumab. The source is a human donor with classical Hodgkin lymphoma.

The chain carries TRBV29-1 and TRBJ1-2, with 7 bases lining up with TRBD1. V gave up 7 bases and J gave up 11 bases; unmatched junction bases: 22. CDR3 length: 15 amino acids. Per the germline V gene, CDR1 is SQVTM and CDR2 is ANQGSEA. The CDR3 DNA is TGCAGCGATCTCCCGGCGGGGGGTATTCCACAGGGGTACACCTTC. Its protein is CSDLPAGGIPQGYTF.

The V call is TRBV5-1, the J call TRBJ2-7, with 11 bases lining up with TRBD2. Germline trimming cut 4 bases from V and 1 base from J; bases unmatched to any gene: 7. Germline V lookup: CDR1 SGHRS, CDR2 YFSETQ. CDR3 size: 16 residues. The CDR3 protein is CASSPDTSGGSYEQYF. CDR3 bases: TGCGCCAGCAGCCCGGATACTAGCGGGGGATCCTACGAGCAGTACTTC. Combining the CDR3 with reference TRBV5-1 and TRBJ2-7 gives the whole variable domain KAGVTQTPRYLIKTRGQQVTLSCSPISGHRSVSWYQQTPGQGLQFLFEYFSETQRNKGNFPGRFSGRQFSNSRSEMNVSTLELGDSALYLCASSPDTSGGSYEQYFGPGTRLTVT.

The chain carries TRBV5-1 and TRBJ2-7; 9 bases agree with TRBD1. V gave up 3 bases and J gave up 1 base; unmatched junction bases: 2. The germline V gene has CDR1 SGHRS and CDR2 YFSETQ. The CDR3 extends over 14 amino acids. CDR3 sequence reads: CASSSGTGSYEQYF. CDR3 nucleotide sequence: TGCGCCAGCAGCTCCGGGACAGGGTCCTACGAGCAGTACTTC.

The V and J genes are TRBV7-3 and TRBJ2-7; D unclear. The CDR3 loop spans 15 amino acids. Trimming shortened V by 2 bases and J by 3 bases, and 14 bases separated the two germline ends. Germline-derived CDR1 and CDR2 are SGHTA and FQGTGA. CDR3 coding DNA: TGTGCCAGCAGCTTATCTAGATTACCAAACTACGAGCAGTACTTC. This translates into CASSLSRLPNYEQYF.